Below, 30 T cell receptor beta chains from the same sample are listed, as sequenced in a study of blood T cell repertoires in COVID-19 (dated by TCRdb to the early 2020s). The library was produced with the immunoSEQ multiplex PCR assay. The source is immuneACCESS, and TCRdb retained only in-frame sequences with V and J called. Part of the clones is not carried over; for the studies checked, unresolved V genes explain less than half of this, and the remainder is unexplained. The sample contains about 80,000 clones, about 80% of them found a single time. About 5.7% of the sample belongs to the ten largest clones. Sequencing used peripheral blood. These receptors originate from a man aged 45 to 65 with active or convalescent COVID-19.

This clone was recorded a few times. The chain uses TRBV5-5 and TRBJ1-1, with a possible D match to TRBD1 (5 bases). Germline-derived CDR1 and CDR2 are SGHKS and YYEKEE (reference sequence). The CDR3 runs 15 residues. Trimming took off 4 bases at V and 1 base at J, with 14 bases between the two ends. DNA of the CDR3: TGTGCCAGCAGCGCCCTAACCCAGGGGAACACTGAAGCTTTCTTT. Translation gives CASSALTQGNTEAFF. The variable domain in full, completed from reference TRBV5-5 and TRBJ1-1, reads DAGVTQSPTHLIKTRGQQVTLRCSPISGHKSVSWYQQVLGQGPQFIFQYYEKEERGRGNFPDRFSARQFPNYSSELNVNALLLGDSALYLCASSALTQGNTEAFFGQGTRLTVV.

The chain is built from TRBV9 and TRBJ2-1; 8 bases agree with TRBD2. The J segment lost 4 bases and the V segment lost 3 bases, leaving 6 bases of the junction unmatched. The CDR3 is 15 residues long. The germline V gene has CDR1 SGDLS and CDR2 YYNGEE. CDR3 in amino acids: CASSGSGGRYNEQFF. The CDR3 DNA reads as TGTGCCAGCAGCGGAAGCGGGGGCCGATACAATGAGCAGTTCTTC. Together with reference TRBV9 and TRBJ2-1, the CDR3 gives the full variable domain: DSGVTQTPKHLITATGQRVTLRCSPRSGDLSVYWYQQSLDQGLQFLIQYYNGEERAKGNILERFSAQQFPDLHSELNLSSLELGDSALYFCASSGSGGRYNEQFFGPGTRLTVL.

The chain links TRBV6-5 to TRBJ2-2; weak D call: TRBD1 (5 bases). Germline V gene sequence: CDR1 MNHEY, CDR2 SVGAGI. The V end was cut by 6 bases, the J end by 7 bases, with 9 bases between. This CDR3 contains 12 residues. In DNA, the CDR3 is TGTGCCAGCAGACGACAGAACGGGGAGCTGTTTTTT. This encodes CASRRQNGELFF.

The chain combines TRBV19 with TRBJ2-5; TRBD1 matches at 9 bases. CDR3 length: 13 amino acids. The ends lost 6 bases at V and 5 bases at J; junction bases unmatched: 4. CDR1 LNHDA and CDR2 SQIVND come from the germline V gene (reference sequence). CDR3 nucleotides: TGTGCCAGTAGGGACAGGGGAAGGGAGACCCAGTACTTC. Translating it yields CASRDRGRETQYF.

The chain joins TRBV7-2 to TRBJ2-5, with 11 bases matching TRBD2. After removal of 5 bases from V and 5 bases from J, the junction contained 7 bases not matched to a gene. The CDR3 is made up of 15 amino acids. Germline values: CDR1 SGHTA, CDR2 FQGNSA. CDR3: CASSRRLAGMETQYF. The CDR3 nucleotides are TGTGCCAGCAGCCGTCGACTAGCGGGGATGGAGACCCAGTACTTC.

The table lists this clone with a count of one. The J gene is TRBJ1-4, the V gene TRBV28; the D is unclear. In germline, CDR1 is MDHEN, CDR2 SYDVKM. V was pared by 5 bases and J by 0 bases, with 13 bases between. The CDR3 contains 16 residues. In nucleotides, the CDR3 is TGTGCCAGCAGTGCCCCAAACAGCCCAACTAATGAAAAACTGTTTTTT. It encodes CASSAPNSPTNEKLFF.

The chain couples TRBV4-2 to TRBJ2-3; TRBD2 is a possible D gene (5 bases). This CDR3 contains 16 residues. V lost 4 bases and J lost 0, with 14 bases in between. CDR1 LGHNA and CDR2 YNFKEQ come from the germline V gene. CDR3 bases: TGTGCCAGCAGCCCCCGGACTGGTTTTAGCACAGATACGCAGTATTTT. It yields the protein CASSPRTGFSTDTQYF.

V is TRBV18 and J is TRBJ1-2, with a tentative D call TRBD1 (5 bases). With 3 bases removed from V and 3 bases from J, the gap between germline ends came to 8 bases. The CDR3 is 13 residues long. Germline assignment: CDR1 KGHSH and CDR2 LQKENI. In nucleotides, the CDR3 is TGTGCCAGCTCACCGGGGGGGGACTATGGCTACACCTTC. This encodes CASSPGGDYGYTF.

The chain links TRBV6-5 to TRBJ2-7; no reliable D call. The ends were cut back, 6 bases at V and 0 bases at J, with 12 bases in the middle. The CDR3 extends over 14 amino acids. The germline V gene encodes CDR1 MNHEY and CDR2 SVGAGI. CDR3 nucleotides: TGTGCCAGCAGAACACAGCCGAGCTCCTACGAGCAGTACTTC. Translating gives CASRTQPSSYEQYF.

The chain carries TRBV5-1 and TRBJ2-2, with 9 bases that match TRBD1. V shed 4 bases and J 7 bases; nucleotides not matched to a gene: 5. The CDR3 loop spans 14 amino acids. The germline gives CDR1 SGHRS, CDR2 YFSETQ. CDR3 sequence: CASSVDRGGGELFF. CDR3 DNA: TGCGCCAGCAGCGTGGACAGGGGCGGCGGGGAGCTGTTTTTT.

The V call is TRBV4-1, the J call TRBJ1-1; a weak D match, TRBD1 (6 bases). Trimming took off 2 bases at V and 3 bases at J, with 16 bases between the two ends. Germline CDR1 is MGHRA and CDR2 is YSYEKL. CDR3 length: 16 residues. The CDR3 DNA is TGCGCCAGCAGCCAACCTAAGGACAGTGCTGACACTGAAGCTTTCTTT. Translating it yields CASSQPKDSADTEAFF.

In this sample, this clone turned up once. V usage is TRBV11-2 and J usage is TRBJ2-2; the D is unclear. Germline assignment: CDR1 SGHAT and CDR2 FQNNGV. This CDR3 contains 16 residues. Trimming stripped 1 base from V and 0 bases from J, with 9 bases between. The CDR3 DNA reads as TGTGCCAGCAGCTTAGTCCGAGGCCCGAACACCGGGGAGCTGTTTTTT. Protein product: CASSLVRGPNTGELFF.

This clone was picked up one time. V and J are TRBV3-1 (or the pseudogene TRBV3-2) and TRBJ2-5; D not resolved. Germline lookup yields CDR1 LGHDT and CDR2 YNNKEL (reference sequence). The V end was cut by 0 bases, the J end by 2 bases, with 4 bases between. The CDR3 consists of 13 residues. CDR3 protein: CASSQDRQETQYF. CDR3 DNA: TGTGCCAGCAGCCAAGATCGGCAAGAGACCCAGTACTTC.

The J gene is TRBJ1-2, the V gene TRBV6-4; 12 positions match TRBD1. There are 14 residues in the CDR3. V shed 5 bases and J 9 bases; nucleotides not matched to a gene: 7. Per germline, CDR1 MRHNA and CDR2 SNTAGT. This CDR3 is CASSPGTGGRSYTF. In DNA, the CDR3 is TGTGCCAGCAGTCCCGGGACAGGGGGCCGGAGCTACACCTTC.

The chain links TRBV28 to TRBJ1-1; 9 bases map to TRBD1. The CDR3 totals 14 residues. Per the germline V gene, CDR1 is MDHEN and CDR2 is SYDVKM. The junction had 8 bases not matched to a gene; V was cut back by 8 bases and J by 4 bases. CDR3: CASGLQGALTEAFF. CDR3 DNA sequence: TGTGCCAGCGGACTACAGGGGGCGCTCACTGAAGCTTTCTTT.

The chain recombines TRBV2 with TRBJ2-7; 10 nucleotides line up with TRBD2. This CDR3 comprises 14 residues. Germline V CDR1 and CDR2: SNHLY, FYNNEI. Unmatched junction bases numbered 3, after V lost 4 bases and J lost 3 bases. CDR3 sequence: CASSGTSGYYEQYF. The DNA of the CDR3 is TGTGCCAGCAGTGGGACTAGCGGTTACTACGAGCAGTACTTC.

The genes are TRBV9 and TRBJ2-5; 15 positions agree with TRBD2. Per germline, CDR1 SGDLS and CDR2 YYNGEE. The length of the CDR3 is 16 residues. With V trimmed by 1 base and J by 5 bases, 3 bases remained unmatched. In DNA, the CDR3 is TGTGCCAGCAGCGTACAGGGACTAGCGGGGGGTGAGACCCAGTACTTC. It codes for CASSVQGLAGGETQYF.

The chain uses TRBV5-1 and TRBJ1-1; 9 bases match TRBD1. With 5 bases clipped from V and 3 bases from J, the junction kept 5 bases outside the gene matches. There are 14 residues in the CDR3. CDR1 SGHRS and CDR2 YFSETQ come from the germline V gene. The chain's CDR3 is CASSSQGADTEAFF. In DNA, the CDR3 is TGCGCCAGCAGTTCACAGGGGGCCGACACTGAAGCTTTCTTT.

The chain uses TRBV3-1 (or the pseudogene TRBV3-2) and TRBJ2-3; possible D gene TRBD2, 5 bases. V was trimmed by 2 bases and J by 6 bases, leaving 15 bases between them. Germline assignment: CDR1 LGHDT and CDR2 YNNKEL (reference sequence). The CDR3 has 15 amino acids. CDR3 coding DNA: TGTGCCAGCAGCCAAAGCCCGGGGTTCCACGATACGCAGTATTTT. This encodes CASSQSPGFHDTQYF.

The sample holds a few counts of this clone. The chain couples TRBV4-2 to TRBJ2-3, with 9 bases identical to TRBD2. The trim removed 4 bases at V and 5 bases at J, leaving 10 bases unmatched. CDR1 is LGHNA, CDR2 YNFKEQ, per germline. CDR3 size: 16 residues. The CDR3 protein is CASSPLRGGAEDTQYF. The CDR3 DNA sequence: TGTGCCAGCAGCCCCCTGCGCGGGGGGGCGGAAGATACGCAGTATTTT.

The CDR3 region has the DNA TGTGCCACCGGGCCGTCGGGACAGGGTAGTAATGAGCAGTTCTTC. It specifies CATGPSGQGSNEQFF. The chain links TRBV24-1 to TRBJ2-1; 9 nucleotides align to TRBD1. The CDR3 consists of 15 residues. The trim removed 9 bases at V and 7 bases at J, leaving 12 bases unmatched. Germline loops: CDR1 KGHDR, CDR2 SFDVKD.

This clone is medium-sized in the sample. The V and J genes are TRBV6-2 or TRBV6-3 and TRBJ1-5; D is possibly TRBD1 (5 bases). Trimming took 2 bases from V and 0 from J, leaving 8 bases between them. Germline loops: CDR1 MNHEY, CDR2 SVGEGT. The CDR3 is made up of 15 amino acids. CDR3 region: CASSYGGDSNQPQHF. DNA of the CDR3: TGTGCCAGCAGTTACGGGGGGGATAGCAATCAGCCCCAGCATTTT.

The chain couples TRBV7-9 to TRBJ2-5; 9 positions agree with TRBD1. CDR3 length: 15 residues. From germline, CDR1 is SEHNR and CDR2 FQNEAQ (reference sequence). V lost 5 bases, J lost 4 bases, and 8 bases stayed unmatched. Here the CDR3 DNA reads TGTGCCAGCAGCCAGAACAGGGGGCAGGTAGAGACCCAGTACTTC. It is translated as CASSQNRGQVETQYF.

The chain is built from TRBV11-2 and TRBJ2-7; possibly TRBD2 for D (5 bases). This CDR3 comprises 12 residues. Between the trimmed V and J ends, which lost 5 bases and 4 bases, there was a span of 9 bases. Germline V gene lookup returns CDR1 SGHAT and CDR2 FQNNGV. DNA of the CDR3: TGTGCCAGCAGCCCTGGCGGGTACGAGCAGTACTTC. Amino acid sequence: CASSPGGYEQYF.

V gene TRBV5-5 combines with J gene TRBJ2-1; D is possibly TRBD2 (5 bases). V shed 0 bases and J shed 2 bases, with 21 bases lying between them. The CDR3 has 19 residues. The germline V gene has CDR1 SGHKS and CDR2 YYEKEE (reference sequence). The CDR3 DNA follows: TGTGCCAGCAGCTTGGAGGACTCCCCTTCGATCGGAGCCTACAATGAGCAGTTCTTC. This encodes CASSLEDSPSIGAYNEQFF.

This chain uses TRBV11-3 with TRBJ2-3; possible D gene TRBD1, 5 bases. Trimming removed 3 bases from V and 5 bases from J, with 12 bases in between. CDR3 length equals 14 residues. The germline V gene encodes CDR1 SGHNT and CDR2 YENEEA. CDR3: CASSFGAVQDTQYF. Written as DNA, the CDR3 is TGTGCCAGCAGCTTTGGGGCCGTCCAAGATACGCAGTATTTT.

The CDR3 DNA sequence: TGTGCCAGCAGTCCGGACAGGGGCGACAGGGGTGAGCAGTTCTTC. Encoded protein: CASSPDRGDRGEQFF. This rearrangement joins TRBV6-6 to TRBJ2-1; 9 positions agree with TRBD1. Germline V gene sequence: CDR1 MNHNY, CDR2 SVGAGI (reference sequence). This CDR3 contains 15 residues. The ends lost 5 bases at V and 9 bases at J; junction bases unmatched: 11.

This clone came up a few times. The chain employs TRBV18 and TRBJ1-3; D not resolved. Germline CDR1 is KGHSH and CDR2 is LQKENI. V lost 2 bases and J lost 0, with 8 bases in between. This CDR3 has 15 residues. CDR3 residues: CASSPTPGSGNTIYF. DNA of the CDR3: TGTGCCAGCTCACCAACCCCGGGCTCTGGAAACACCATATATTTT.

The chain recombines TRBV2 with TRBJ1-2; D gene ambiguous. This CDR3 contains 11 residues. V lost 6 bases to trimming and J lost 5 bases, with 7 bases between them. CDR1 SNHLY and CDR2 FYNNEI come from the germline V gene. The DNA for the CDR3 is TGTGCCAGCAGCCTTCGGTATGGCTACACCTTC. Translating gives CASSLRYGYTF.

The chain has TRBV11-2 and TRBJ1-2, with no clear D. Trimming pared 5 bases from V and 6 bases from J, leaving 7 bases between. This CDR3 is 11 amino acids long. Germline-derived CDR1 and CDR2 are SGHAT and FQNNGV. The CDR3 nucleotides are TGTGCCAGCAGCCCGTCGGATGGCTACACCTTC. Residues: CASSPSDGYTF.